This entry features one TCR beta chain sequence. Other DNA sequences in the same sample also yield this CDR3. Recruits, aged about 18 to 95 years, lived in around 24 US areas. Participants' reported clinical history set cohort assignment. The record originates from a study of blood T cell repertoires in COVID-19. Across the whole study: In each case, the material was cDNA or gDNA derived from T cells, B-cell-depleted T cells, or PBMCs.

The CDR3 loop spans 13 amino acids. Germline CDR1 reads MDHEN; CDR2 reads SYDVKM. Trimming pared 11 bases from V and 0 bases from J, leaving 14 bases between. Libraries were prepared by immunoSEQ multiplex PCR; TCRdb keeps only in-frame clonotypes and omits some of them. In the table there are 250,000 or so clones, 70% to 90% of which are singletons. This sequence originates from a woman between 50 and 59 years old who had recovered from COVID-19. The source material was PBMCs or T cells enriched from blood (not recorded which). The J gene is TRBJ2-7, the V gene TRBV28, with a weak D call TRBD2 (7 bases). The CDR3 nucleotides are TGTGCCTCGGGGGGCGGCAGCTCCTACGAGCAGTACTTC. This codes for CASGGGSSYEQYF.